Each of the 17 T cell receptor beta chains below was sequenced from the same sample in a study of blood T cell repertoires in COVID-19 (TCRdb year 2020). The library came from the immunoSEQ multiplex PCR assay. This is the immuneACCESS table as TCRdb keeps it, with only in-frame sequences that have V and J called. A part of the clones is gone; compared with another copy, unresolved V genes explain less than half, and the rest is unexplained. Across this sample there are about 280,000 clones, with around 90% seen only once. Of the sample, around 1.7% falls within the top ten clones. Sequenced material: PBMCs or T cells enriched from blood (not recorded which). These receptors originate from a woman younger than 30 with acute COVID-19.

The CDR3 region has the DNA TGTGCCAGTAGTATCGAAGGGGGGACTAGCTTCGAGACCCAGTACTTC. Translated, it gives CASSIEGGTSFETQYF. V is TRBV19 and J is TRBJ2-5; 9 nucleotides match TRBD2. The CDR3 runs 16 residues. V lost 3 bases to trimming and J lost 5 bases; unmatched junction nucleotides: 10. Looked up from germline, CDR1 is LNHDA and CDR2 is SQIVND (reference sequence).

This clone showed up just once. The chain is built from TRBV9 and TRBJ2-1; 13 bases align to TRBD2. J gave up 6 bases and V 2 bases, and 2 bases lay outside the gene matches. CDR1 SGDLS and CDR2 YYNGEE come from the germline V gene. The CDR3 is made up of 15 amino acids. The CDR3 is CASSVTSGRVNEQFF. The DNA of the CDR3 is TGTGCCAGCAGCGTCACTAGCGGGAGGGTCAATGAGCAGTTCTTC.

This chain connects TRBV5-1 to TRBJ2-6; D remains ambiguous. Between the trimmed V and J ends, which lost 0 bases and 0 bases, there was a span of 4 bases. The CDR3 totals 15 residues. Germline CDR1 SGHRS, CDR2 YFSETQ. The CDR3 loop is CASSLARSGANVLTF. In nucleotides, the CDR3 is TGCGCCAGCAGCTTGGCGCGCTCTGGGGCCAACGTCCTGACTTTC.

This clone showed up just once. Here the CDR3 reads CASSLGAGEDNEQFF. CDR3 DNA sequence: TGTGCCAGCAGCTTAGGGGCGGGAGAGGACAATGAGCAGTTCTTC. This chain connects TRBV11-3 to TRBJ2-1, with TRBD2 identical over 7 bases. The CDR3 runs to 15 residues. With 1 base clipped from V and 5 bases from J, the junction kept 5 bases outside the gene matches. Germline V gene sequence: CDR1 SGHNT, CDR2 YENEEA.

The chain couples TRBV6-5 to TRBJ2-1; the match to TRBD2 covers 8 bases. CDR3 size: 15 residues. The V gene's germline CDR1 is MNHEY and CDR2 SVGAGI. The V gene end was trimmed by 5 bases and the J gene end by 4 bases; junction bases not matched to a gene: 7. The CDR3 nucleotides read TGTGCCAGCAGTAAAAGCGGGAGTTCGTACAATGAGCAGTTCTTC. It specifies CASSKSGSSYNEQFF.

This sequence joins TRBV13 and TRBJ2-7; tentative D call: TRBD1 (6 bases). CDR1 and CDR2 from the germline V gene are PRHDT and FYEKMQ (reference sequence). Trimming shortened V by 3 bases and J by 5 bases, and 14 bases separated the two germline ends. The CDR3 spans 14 residues. The CDR3, as DNA: TGTGCCAGCAGCTTCGGGCAGGGGAGAAACGAGCAGTACTTC. Amino acid sequence: CASSFGQGRNEQYF. The whole variable domain, filled in from reference TRBV13 and TRBJ2-7, reads AAGVIQSPRHLIKEKRETATLKCYPIPRHDTVYWYQQGPGQDPQFLISFYEKMQSDKGSIPDRFSAQQFSDYHSELNMSSLELGDSALYFCASSFGQGRNEQYFGPGTRLTVT.

The rearrangement links TRBV27 to TRBJ1-2; the D is unclear. The CDR3 extends over 16 amino acids. V lost 1 base, J lost 6 bases, and 18 bases lay in between. The germline V gene has CDR1 MNHEY and CDR2 SMNVEV (reference sequence). The DNA for the CDR3 is TGTGCCAGCAGTTTATTTCCCAACCGGGGAATTAATGGCTACACCTTC. It encodes CASSLFPNRGINGYTF.

This clone was observed once. This rearrangement joins TRBV19 to TRBJ1-3; D gene uncertain. The CDR3 loop spans 13 amino acids. Germline values: CDR1 LNHDA, CDR2 SQIVND (reference sequence). The V end lost 6 bases, the J end lost 0 bases, and 6 bases lay between the germline ends. The DNA for the CDR3 is TGTGCCAGTAGACAGAGCTCTGGAAACACCATATATTTT. Translation gives CASRQSSGNTIYF.

The rearrangement uses TRBV19 and TRBJ2-2; D might be TRBD1 (6 bases). V lost 4 bases to trimming and J lost 0 bases, with 12 bases between them. Per germline, CDR1 LNHDA and CDR2 SQIVND (reference sequence). The CDR3 runs 16 residues. CDR3 DNA sequence: TGTGCCAGTAGTACCACAGGGCTTGCGAACACCGGGGAGCTGTTTTTT. The encoded protein is CASSTTGLANTGELFF.

The gene calls are TRBV19 and TRBJ1-1, with 7 positions matching TRBD1. The V segment lost 9 bases and the J segment 1 base; nucleotides outside the gene matches: 14. The germline gives CDR1 LNHDA, CDR2 SQIVND (reference sequence). The CDR3 spans 16 residues. The CDR3 bases are TGTGCCAGCCTAGCCCTCTTGCAGGGGGGGAACACTGAAGCTTTCTTT. Amino acid sequence: CASLALLQGGNTEAFF.

The chain links TRBV4-1 to TRBJ2-7, with D possibly matching TRBD2 (6 bases). CDR1 and CDR2 from the germline V gene are MGHRA and YSYEKL. The CDR3 extends over 15 amino acids. Trimming left V 2 bases short and J 0 bases short, with 11 bases between. This CDR3 is CASSQLSGSSYEQYF. The CDR3 coding sequence is TGCGCCAGCAGCCAACTTAGCGGTAGCTCCTACGAGCAGTACTTC.

This chain joins TRBV4-1 and TRBJ2-1; a possible D gene is TRBD2 (6 bases). The CDR3 runs 18 residues. V was shortened by 2 bases and J by 5 bases, with 22 bases between the two germline ends. Germline values: CDR1 MGHRA, CDR2 YSYEKL. CDR3 nucleotides: TGCGCCAGCAGCCAAACTTCGGCGGGACTGAGTTTTCACAATGAGCAGTTCTTC. It codes for CASSQTSAGLSFHNEQFF.

The J gene is TRBJ1-5, the V gene TRBV20-1; perhaps TRBD1 as D (6 bases). The germline V gene encodes CDR1 DFQATT and CDR2 SNEGSKA (reference sequence). V shed 3 bases and J shed 5 bases, with 11 bases lying between them. The CDR3 sequence is 13 residues long. The CDR3 is CSASRRGDQPQHF. For the CDR3, the DNA is TGCAGTGCTAGTCGCAGGGGCGATCAGCCCCAGCATTTT.

This clone occurred a few times. The rearrangement uses TRBV7-9 and TRBJ2-7, with 8 bases lining up with TRBD2. The trim removed 5 bases at V and 3 bases at J, leaving 9 bases unmatched. Germline CDR1 reads SEHNR; CDR2 reads FQNEAQ (reference sequence). This CDR3 region has 15 residues. This chain's CDR3 is CASSPPEAGGYEQYF. Here the CDR3 DNA reads TGTGCCAGCAGCCCACCAGAGGCGGGAGGCTACGAGCAGTACTTC.

The chain has TRBV7-9 and TRBJ2-7; 12 bases are shared with TRBD2. In germline, CDR1 is SEHNR, CDR2 FQNEAQ (reference sequence). The junction had 6 bases not matched to a gene; V was cut back by 8 bases and J by 4 bases. This CDR3 is 14 amino acids long. CDR3 protein: CASASGLAGYEQYF. The CDR3 DNA sequence: TGTGCCAGCGCCTCAGGACTAGCGGGATACGAGCAGTACTTC.

The genes are TRBV13 and TRBJ1-4, with D maybe TRBD1 (5 bases). Trimming removed 5 bases at V and 3 bases at J, with 19 bases between. The CDR3 spans 17 residues. Germline V CDR1 and CDR2: PRHDT, FYEKMQ (reference sequence). The CDR3 sequence: CASSRSGRRGANEKLFF. The DNA of the CDR3 is TGTGCCAGCAGCCGGAGTGGAAGGAGGGGTGCTAATGAAAAACTGTTTTTT. The full variable domain, its missing parts supplied by reference TRBV13 and TRBJ1-4, is AAGVIQSPRHLIKEKRETATLKCYPIPRHDTVYWYQQGPGQDPQFLISFYEKMQSDKGSIPDRFSAQQFSDYHSELNMSSLELGDSALYFCASSRSGRRGANEKLFFGSGTQLSVL.

Comments on this clone: Other DNA variants within this sample encode the same CDR3. The chain is built from TRBV7-9 and TRBJ1-1; 7 bases agree with TRBD1. Germline-derived CDR1 and CDR2 are SEHNR and FQNEAQ (reference sequence). The trim removed 1 base at V and 0 bases at J, leaving 2 bases unmatched. The CDR3 has 15 residues. The CDR3 loop reads CASSLGQGMNTEAFF. The CDR3, as DNA: TGTGCCAGCAGCTTAGGACAGGGAATGAACACTGAAGCTTTCTTT.